This T cell receptor beta chain was captured by sequencing in a study of blood T cell repertoires in COVID-19. This CDR3 has 16 amino acids. The germline V and J ends were trimmed by 1 base and 4 bases, with 13 bases remaining between them. The germline V gene has CDR1 MGHRA and CDR2 YSYEKL. TCRdb's copy holds only in-frame clones and misses some; the assay was immunoSEQ multiplex PCR. The sample records around 57,000 clones, around 90% being singletons. This TCR was sampled from a man aged 45-65 years with active COVID-19. Sample: peripheral blood. The chain links TRBV4-1 to TRBJ2-2, with D perhaps matching TRBD1 (6 bases). CDR3 coding DNA: TGCGCCAGCAGCCAAGGCACAGGGCAGACCACCGGGGAGCTGTTTTTT. Its protein is CASSQGTGQTTGELFF.